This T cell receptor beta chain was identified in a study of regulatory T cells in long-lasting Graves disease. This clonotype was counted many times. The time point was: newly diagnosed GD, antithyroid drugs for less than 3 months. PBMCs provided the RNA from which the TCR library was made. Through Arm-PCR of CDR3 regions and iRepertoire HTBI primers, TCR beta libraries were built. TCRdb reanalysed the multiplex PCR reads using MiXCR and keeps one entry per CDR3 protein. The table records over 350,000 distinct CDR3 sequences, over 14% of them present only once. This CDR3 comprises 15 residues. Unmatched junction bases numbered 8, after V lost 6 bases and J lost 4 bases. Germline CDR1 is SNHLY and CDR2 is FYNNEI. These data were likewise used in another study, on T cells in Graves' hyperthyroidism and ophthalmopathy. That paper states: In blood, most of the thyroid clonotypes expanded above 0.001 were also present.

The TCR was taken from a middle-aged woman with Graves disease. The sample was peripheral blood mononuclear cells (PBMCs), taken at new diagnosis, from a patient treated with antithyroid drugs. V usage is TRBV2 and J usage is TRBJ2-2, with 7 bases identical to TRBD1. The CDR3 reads CASRPGTAFTGELFF. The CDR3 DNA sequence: TGTGCCAGCAGACCCGGGACAGCATTCACCGGGGAGCTGTTTTTT.